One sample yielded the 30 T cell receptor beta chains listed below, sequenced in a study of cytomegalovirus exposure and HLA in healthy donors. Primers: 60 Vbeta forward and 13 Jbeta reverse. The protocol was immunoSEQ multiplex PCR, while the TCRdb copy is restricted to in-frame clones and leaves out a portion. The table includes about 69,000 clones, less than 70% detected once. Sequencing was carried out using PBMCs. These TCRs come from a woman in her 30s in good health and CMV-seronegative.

For the CDR3, the DNA is TGTGCCAGCTCCGGGACAGCCCGGAGGAACACTGAAGCTTTCTTT. Encoded protein: CASSGTARRNTEAFF. The chain is built from TRBV18 and TRBJ1-1, with 7 bases identical to TRBD1. The CDR3 runs 15 residues. J was trimmed by 1 base and V by 6 bases; bases with no gene match: 8. Germline CDR1 KGHSH, CDR2 LQKENI.

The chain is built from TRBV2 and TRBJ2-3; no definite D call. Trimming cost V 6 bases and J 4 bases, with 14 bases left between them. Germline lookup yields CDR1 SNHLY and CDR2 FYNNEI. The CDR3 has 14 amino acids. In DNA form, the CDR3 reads TGTGCCAGCAGCGCCCTTAGCCCGCCAGATACGCAGTATTTT. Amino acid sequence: CASSALSPPDTQYF.

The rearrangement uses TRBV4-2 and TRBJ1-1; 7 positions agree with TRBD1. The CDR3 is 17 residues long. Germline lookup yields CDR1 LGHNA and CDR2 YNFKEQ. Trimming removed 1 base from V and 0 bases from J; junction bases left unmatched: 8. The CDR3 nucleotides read TGTGCCAGCAGCCAAGGGGGACAGAAAAGGGTGAACACTGAAGCTTTCTTT. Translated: CASSQGGQKRVNTEAFF.

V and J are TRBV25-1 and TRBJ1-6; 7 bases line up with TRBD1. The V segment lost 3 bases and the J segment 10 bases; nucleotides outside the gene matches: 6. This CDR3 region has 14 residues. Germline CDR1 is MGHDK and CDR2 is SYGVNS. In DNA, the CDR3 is TGTGCCAGCAGTGACGACAGGGTGTTGTCACCCCTCCACTTT. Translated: CASSDDRVLSPLHF.

CDR3 DNA sequence: TGTGCCAGTTCTTGGCTGCTCCCCTACGAGCAGTACTTC. This encodes CASSWLLPYEQYF. The chain joins TRBV7-9 to TRBJ2-7, with D unresolved. The CDR3 has 13 amino acids. With 9 bases removed from V and 2 bases from J, the gap between germline ends came to 14 bases. Germline V gene lookup returns CDR1 SEHNR and CDR2 FQNEAQ (reference sequence).

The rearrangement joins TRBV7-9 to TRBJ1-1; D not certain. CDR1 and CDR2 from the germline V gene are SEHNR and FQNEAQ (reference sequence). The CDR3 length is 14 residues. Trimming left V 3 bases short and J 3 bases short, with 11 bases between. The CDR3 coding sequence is TGTGCCAGCAGCTTCTTCGACACGGACACTGAAGCTTTCTTT. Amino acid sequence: CASSFFDTDTEAFF.

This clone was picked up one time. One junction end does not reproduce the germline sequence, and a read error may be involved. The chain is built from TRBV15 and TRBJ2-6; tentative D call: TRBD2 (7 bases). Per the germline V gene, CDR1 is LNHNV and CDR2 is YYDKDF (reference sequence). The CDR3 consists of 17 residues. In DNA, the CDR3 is TGTGCCGCCAGCAGGGGAGGCGGGGGCTCTGGGGCCAACGTCCTGACTTTC. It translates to CAASRGGGGSGANVLTF.

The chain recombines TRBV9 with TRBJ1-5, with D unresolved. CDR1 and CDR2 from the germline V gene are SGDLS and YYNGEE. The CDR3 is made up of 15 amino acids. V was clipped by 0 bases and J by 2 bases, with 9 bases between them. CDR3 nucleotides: TGTGCCAGCAGCGTAGAAGCGCCTGGCAATCAGCCCCAGCATTTT. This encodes CASSVEAPGNQPQHF.

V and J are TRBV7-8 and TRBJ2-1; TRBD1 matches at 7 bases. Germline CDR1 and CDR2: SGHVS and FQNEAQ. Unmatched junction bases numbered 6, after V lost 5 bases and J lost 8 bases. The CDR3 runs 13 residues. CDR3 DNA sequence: TGTGCCAGCAGCCTCTGGACAGGCGATGAGCAGTTCTTC. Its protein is CASSLWTGDEQFF.

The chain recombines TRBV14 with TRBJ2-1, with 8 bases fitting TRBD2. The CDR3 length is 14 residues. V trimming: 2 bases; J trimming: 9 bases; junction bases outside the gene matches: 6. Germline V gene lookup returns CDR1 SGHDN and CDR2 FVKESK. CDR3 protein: CASSQLSGAGEQFF. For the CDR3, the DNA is TGTGCCAGCAGCCAACTTAGCGGGGCCGGTGAGCAGTTCTTC. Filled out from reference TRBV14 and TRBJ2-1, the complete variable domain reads EAGVTQFPSHSVIEKGQTVTLRCDPISGHDNLYWYRRVMGKEIKFLLHFVKESKQDESGMPNNRFLAERTGGTYSTLKVQPAELEDSGVYFCASSQLSGAGEQFFGPGTRLTVL.

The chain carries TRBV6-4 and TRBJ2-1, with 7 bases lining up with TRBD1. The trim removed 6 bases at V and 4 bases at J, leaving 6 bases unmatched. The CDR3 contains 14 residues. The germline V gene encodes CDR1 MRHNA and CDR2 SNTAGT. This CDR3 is CASSAGTEYNEQFF. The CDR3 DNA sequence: TGTGCCAGCAGCGCCGGGACAGAGTACAATGAGCAGTTCTTC.

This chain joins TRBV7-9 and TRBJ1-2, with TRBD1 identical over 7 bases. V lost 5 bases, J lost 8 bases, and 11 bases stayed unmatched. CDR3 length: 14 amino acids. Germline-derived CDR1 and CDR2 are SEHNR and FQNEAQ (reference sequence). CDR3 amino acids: CASSPTGSPGGYTF. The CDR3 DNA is TGTGCCAGCAGCCCGACAGGGTCACCGGGGGGCTACACCTTC.

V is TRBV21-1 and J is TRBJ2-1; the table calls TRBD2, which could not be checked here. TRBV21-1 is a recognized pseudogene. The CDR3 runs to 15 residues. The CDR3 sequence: CASSKIPSSYNEQFF. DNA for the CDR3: TGTGCCAGCAGCAAAATACCGAGCTCCTACAATGAGCAGTTCTTC.

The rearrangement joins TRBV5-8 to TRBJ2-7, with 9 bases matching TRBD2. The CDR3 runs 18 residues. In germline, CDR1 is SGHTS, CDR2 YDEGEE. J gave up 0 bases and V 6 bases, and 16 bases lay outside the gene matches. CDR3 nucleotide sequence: TGTGCCAGCAAGGTTGTAGGTAGCGGGGGTCCAAGCTCCTACGAGCAGTACTTC. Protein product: CASKVVGSGGPSSYEQYF.

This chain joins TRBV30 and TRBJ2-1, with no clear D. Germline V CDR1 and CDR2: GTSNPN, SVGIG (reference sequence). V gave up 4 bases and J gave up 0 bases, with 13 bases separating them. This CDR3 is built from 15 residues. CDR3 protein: CAWTEVSSSYNEQFF. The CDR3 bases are TGTGCCTGGACCGAGGTCTCCAGCTCCTACAATGAGCAGTTCTTC.

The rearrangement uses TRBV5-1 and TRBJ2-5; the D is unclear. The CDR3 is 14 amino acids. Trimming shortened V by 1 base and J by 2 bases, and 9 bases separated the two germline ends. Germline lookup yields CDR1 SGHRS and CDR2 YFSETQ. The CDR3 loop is CASSLTNNQETQYF. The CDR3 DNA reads TGCGCCAGCAGCTTGACTAACAATCAAGAGACCCAGTACTTC.

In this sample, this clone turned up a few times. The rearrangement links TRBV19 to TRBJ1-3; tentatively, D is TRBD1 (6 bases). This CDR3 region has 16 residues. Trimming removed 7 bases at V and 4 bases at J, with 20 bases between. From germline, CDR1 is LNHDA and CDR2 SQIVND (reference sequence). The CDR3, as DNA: TGTGCCAGTACCCCGGGACATAGGGATGCGGGAAACACCATATATTTT. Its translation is CASTPGHRDAGNTIYF.

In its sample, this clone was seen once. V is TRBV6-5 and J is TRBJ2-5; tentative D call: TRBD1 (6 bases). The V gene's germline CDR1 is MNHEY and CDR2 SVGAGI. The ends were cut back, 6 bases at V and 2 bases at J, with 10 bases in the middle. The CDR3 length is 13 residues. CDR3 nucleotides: TGTGCCAGCAGCTGGGACAAGCAAGAGACCCAGTACTTC. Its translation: CASSWDKQETQYF.

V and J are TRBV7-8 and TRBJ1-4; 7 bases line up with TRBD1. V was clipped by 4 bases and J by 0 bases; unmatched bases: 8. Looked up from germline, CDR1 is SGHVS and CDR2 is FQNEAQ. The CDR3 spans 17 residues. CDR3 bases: TGTGCCAGCAGCTCAAAAAGAACAGGGGCAACTAATGAAAAACTGTTTTTT. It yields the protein CASSSKRTGATNEKLFF.

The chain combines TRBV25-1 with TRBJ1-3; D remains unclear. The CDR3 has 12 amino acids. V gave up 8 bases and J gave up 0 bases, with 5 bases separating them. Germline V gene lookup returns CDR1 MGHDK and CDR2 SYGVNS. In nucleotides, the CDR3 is TGTGCCAGCGCGAGCTCTGGAAACACCATATATTTT. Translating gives CASASSGNTIYF. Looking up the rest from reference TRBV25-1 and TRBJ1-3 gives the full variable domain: EADIYQTPRYLVIGTGKKITLECSQTMGHDKMYWYQQDPGMELHLIHYSYGVNSTEKGDLSSESTVSRIRTEHFPLTLESARPSHTSQYLCASASSGNTIYFGEGSWLTVV.

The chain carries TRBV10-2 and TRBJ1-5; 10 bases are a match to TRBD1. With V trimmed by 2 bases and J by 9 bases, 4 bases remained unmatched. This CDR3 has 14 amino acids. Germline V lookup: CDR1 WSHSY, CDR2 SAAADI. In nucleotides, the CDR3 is TGCGCCAGCAGTGAGGGACAGGGGGATGGGCCCCAGCATTTT. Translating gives CASSEGQGDGPQHF.

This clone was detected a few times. The CDR3 DNA reads TGTGCCAGCAGCGTAACACAGGGGGCGGAAGAGGAGTACTTC. Translation: CASSVTQGAEEEYF. V is TRBV7-9 and J is TRBJ2-7; 9 bases align to TRBD1. The V and J ends lost 5 bases and 11 bases, in that order; junction bases with no gene match: 13. Germline V CDR1 and CDR2: SEHNR, FQNEAQ (reference sequence). The CDR3 contains 14 residues.

The CDR3: CASSEFGTGEYEQYF. The CDR3 DNA is TGTGCCAGCAGTGAATTCGGGACAGGGGAATACGAGCAGTACTTC. The chain recombines TRBV25-1 with TRBJ2-5, with 10 bases aligning to TRBD1. The closer fit of TRBJ2-7 to the DNA end suggests the J call may be wrong. In germline, CDR1 is MGHDK, CDR2 SYGVNS. The CDR3 runs to 15 residues.

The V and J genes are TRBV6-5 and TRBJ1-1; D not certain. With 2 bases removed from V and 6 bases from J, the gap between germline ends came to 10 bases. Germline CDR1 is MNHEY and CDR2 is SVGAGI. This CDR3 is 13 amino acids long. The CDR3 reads CASSYDRRAEAFF. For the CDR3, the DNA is TGTGCCAGCAGTTACGACCGGCGGGCTGAAGCTTTCTTT.

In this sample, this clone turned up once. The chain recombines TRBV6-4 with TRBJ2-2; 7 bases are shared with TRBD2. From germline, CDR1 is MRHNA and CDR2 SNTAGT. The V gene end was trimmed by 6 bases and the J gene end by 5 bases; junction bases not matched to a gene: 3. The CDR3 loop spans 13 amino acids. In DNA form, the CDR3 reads TGTGCCAGCAGACCCGGGGGGACCGGGGAGCTGTTTTTT. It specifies CASRPGGTGELFF.

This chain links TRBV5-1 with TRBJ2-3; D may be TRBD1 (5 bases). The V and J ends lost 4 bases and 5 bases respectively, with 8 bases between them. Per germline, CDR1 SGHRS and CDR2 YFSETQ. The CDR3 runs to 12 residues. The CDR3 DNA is TGCGCCAGCAGCACGCAGGGAGATACGCAGTATTTT. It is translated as CASSTQGDTQYF.

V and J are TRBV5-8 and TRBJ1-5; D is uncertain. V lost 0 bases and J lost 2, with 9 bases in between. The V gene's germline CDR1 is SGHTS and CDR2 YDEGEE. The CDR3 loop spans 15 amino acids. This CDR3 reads CASSLAGVGNQPQHF. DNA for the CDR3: TGTGCCAGCAGCTTGGCGGGTGTCGGCAATCAGCCCCAGCATTTT.

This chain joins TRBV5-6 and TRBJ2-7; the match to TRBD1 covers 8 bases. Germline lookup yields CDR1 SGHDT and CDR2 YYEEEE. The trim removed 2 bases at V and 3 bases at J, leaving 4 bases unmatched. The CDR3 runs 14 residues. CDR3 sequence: CASSLARGRYEQYF. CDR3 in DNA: TGTGCCAGCAGCTTAGCCAGGGGGCGCTACGAGCAGTACTTC.

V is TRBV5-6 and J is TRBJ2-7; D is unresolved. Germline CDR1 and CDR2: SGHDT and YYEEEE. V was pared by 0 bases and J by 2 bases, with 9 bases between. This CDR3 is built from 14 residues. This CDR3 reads CASSLVGQAYEQYF. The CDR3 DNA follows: TGTGCCAGCAGCTTGGTCGGCCAGGCCTACGAGCAGTACTTC.

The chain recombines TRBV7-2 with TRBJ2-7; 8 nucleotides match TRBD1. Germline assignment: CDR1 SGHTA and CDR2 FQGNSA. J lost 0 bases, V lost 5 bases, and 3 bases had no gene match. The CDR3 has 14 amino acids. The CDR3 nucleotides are TGTGCCAGCAGCCGGGACAGGAGCTCCTACGAGCAGTACTTC. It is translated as CASSRDRSSYEQYF.